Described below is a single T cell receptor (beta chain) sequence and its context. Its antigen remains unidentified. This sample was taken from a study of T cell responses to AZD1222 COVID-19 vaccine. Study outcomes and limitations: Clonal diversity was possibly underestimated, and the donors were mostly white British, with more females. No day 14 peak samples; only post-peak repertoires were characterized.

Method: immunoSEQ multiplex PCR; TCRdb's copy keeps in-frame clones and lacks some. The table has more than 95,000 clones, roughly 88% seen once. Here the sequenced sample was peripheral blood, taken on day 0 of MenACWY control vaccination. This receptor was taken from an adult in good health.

CDR3 loop: CASSLFWGSNQPQHF. For the CDR3, the DNA is TGTGCCAGCAGCTTGTTTTGGGGTAGCAATCAGCCCCAGCATTTT. The chain is built from TRBV7-2 and TRBJ1-5; D is unresolved. The V and J ends lost 3 bases and 0 bases respectively, with 9 bases between them. CDR1 and CDR2 from the germline V gene are SGHTA and FQGNSA. This CDR3 spans 15 amino acids.